The source of this TCR beta chain is a study of sequential checkpoint blockade in melanoma. Germline CDR1 and CDR2: SSHAT and FNYEAQ (reference sequence). The CDR3 length is 15 residues. Stated treatment: randomized to nivolumab then ipilimumab (arm A) or the reverse (arm B). None of the patients previously received DNA-damaging chemotherapy. Libraries were prepared by immunoSEQ multiplex PCR; TCRdb keeps only in-frame clonotypes and omits some of them. The sample comprises some 9,400 clones, about 63% of which are singletons, and around 41% rests with the top ten. A note on this clone: Sequence at one end of the junction differs from germline and may be a read error.

Sequences were derived from CD8+ T cells sorted from blood (inferred from file names), sampled from a patient given nivolumab and ipilimumab in sequence. The chain uses TRBV7-7 and TRBJ2-3; D is ambiguous. This receptor was taken from a human donor with melanoma. The DNA of the CDR3 is TGTGCTAGCAGCTTAGAGAACCTTGTGGGCAGCACGCAGTATTTT. Its translation is CASSLENLVGSTQYF. Using reference TRBV7-7 and TRBJ2-3 for the parts outside the CDR3, the full variable domain is GAGVSQSPRYKVTKRGQDVTLRCDPISSHATLYWYQQALGQGPEFLTYFNYEAQPDKSGLPSDRFSAERPEGSISTLTIQRTEQRDSAMYRCASSLENLVGSTQYFGPGTRLTVL.